This T cell receptor beta chain comes out of a study of cytomegalovirus exposure and HLA in healthy donors. Germline V CDR1 and CDR2: MNHEY, SVGAGI. Germline trimming cut 0 bases from V and 8 bases from J; bases unmatched to any gene: 4. The CDR3 consists of 15 residues. The study ran its PCR with 60 Vbeta and 13 Jbeta primers. Produced via immunoSEQ multiplex PCR; TCRdb's table is partial and in-frame only. The sample contains about 150,000 clones, approximately 73% of which appear only once. The V and J genes are TRBV6-5 and TRBJ2-1, with 10 bases matching TRBD2. This receptor was obtained from a woman under 30 in good health and CMV-seronegative. The sequencing sample was made of PBMCs. The CDR3 DNA follows: TGTGCCAGCAGTTACTCAGCGGGGGGGCAGGATGAGCAGTTCTTC. Amino acid sequence: CASSYSAGGQDEQFF.